The 3 T cell receptor beta chains presented below share a single source sample, sequenced in a study of immune cell composition in non-small cell lung cancer. Sequencing was performed with immunoSEQ multiplex PCR; in TCRdb, only in-frame clones are kept and a portion is missing. The profile covers approximately 6,700 clones, with roughly two thirds appearing a single time and approximately 11% taken by the ten largest. Normal lung sampling was at least 3 cm from the tumour, as distant as possible. The sample consisted of non-adjacent lung tissue. These receptors all stem from a human donor with non-small cell lung cancer.

The rearrangement uses TRBV9 and TRBJ2-3; 8 bases are shared with TRBD2. V shed 7 bases, J shed 5 bases, and the junction held 6 bases outside the gene matches. Germline assignment: CDR1 SGDLS and CDR2 YYNGEE. The CDR3 is 13 amino acids. The CDR3 protein is CASSRGEGDTQYF. The CDR3 nucleotides read TGTGCCAGCTCGCGGGGGGAGGGAGATACGCAGTATTTT.

V and J are TRBV7-2 and TRBJ2-5; tentative D call: TRBD2 (6 bases). Germline V CDR1 and CDR2: SGHTA, FQGNSA. Trimming cost V 0 bases and J 5 bases, with 10 bases left between them. This CDR3 contains 14 residues. CDR3 residues: CASSLAFGGETQYF. The CDR3, as DNA: TGTGCCAGCAGCTTAGCATTTGGGGGGGAGACCCAGTACTTC.

This clone was picked up one time. The chain links TRBV6-5 to TRBJ2-3; 8 bases fit TRBD1. Per the germline V gene, CDR1 is MNHEY and CDR2 is SVGAGI. V shed 10 bases and J 3 bases; nucleotides not matched to a gene: 3. This CDR3 spans 12 amino acids. CDR3 sequence (DNA): TGTGCCACCGGACAGGGAACAGATACGCAGTATTTT. It yields the protein CATGQGTDTQYF.